This T cell receptor (beta chain) was captured by sequencing in a study of T cell repertoires in cytomegalovirus infection. Study as a whole: HLA-B-restricted CMV epitopes that are well studied were used alongside recently identified HLA-C-restricted ones. Carrying CMV and the relevant HLA type showed in public TCR beta signatures. Points from the study as a whole: Totalled public TCR beta family frequency picked out people who carried CMV plus the relevant HLA. Within the response measured ex vivo, HLA-C-restricted CMV-specific TCR beta clonotypes were dominant.

With 3 bases removed from V and 7 bases from J, the gap between germline ends came to 13 bases. Germline lookup yields CDR1 LNHDA and CDR2 SQIVND (reference sequence). This CDR3 contains 14 residues. As to this clonotype: The antigen remains unidentified.

MiXCR, run by TCRdb on the reads, gives a single entry per CDR3 protein. Here the sample spans hundreds of thousands of distinct CDR3 sequences, 42% being singletons. The sequencing here drew on cultured PBMCs, taken from culture after CMV antigen stimulation. This chain joins TRBV19 and TRBJ1-5, with D tentatively TRBD1 (5 bases). The clonotype was recovered from a human donor in good health (CMV status not recorded). Some clones in this sample may be carry-over from other donors' samples. CDR3 loop: CASSIRGRGQPQHF. The CDR3 DNA sequence: TGTGCCAGTAGTATTCGTGGGCGGGGGCAGCCCCAGCATTTT.